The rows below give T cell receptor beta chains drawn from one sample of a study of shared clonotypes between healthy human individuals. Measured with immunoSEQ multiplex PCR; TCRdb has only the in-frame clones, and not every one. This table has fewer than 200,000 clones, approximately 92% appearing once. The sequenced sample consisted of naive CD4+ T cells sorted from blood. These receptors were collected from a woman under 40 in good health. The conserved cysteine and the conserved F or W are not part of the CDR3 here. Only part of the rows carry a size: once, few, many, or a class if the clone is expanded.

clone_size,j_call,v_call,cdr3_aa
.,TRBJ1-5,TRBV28,ASATRKGDSNQPQH
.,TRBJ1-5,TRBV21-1,ASSKVGGVSNQPQH
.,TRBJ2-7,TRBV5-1,ASSLVILGDGNEQY
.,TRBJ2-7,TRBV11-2,ASSFGTSSYEQY
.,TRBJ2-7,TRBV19,ASSTGTSGRGHEQY
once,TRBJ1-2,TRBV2,ASTSEGGTFGYT
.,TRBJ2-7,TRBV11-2,ASSRGGRTYEQY
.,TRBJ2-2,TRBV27,ASSSQSFGLSGELF
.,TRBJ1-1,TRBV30,AWSYQKNSNTEAF
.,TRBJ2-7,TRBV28,ASSPMTGIGTYEQY
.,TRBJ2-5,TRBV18,ASSPGRDREQY
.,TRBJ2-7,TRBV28,ASSPPGQHYEQY
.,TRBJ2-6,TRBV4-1,ASSQDGLPGRSTGANVLT
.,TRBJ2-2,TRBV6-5,ASTRGATFTGELF
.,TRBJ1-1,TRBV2,ASSVRGSMNTEAF
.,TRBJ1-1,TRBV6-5,ASSAKGAPNTEAF
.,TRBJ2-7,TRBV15,ATSNRAYSYEQY
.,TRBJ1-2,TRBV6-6,ASSTTGAENYGYT
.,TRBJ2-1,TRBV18,ASSPLSTSGTNEQF
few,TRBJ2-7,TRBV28,ASIPVGSYEQY
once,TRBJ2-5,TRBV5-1,ASSSGDSETQY
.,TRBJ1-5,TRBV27,ASSLSPGANQPQH
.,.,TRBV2,ASSPQSSSYEQY
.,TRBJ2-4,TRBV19,ASTKGGVAKNIQY
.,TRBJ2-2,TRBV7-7,ASSPWPQGGTGELF
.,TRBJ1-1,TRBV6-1,ASSRRNTEAF
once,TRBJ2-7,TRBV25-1,ASSAGTIYEQY
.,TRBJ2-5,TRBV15,ATSTQSGTNLQETQY
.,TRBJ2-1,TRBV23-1,ASSQSMQAPSLRGLSYNEQF
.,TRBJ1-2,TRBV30,AWAAESNIYGYT
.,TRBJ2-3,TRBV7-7,ASSQQPGGNTDTQY
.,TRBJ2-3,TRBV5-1,ASSIAAVPTDTQY
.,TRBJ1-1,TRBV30,ASSRVPNTEAF
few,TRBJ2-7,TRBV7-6,ASSAAYRGSHYEQY
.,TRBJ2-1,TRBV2,ASSAGTGVNEQF
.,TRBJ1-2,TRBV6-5,ASSYSNLDSYGYT
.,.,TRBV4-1,ASSQVATSGSTYEQY
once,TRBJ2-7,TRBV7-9,ASSLSAYEQY
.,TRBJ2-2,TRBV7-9,ASSPTQGANTGELF
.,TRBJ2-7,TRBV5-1,ASSYTSGSYEQY
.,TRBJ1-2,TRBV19,ASRDTLKTGSVT
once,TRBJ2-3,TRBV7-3,ASSFQRTATDTQY
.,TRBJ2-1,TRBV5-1,ASRTSGNGIDEQF
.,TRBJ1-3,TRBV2,ASSGGNTIY
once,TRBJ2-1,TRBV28,ASTKSGASYNEQF
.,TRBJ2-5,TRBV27,ASSPLLTGAEETQY
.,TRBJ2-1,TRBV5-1,ASRGWNEQF
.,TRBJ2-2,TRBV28,ASSLRDRHTGELF
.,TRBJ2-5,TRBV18,ASSPGDQETQY
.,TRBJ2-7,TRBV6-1,ASRHRQGRYEQY